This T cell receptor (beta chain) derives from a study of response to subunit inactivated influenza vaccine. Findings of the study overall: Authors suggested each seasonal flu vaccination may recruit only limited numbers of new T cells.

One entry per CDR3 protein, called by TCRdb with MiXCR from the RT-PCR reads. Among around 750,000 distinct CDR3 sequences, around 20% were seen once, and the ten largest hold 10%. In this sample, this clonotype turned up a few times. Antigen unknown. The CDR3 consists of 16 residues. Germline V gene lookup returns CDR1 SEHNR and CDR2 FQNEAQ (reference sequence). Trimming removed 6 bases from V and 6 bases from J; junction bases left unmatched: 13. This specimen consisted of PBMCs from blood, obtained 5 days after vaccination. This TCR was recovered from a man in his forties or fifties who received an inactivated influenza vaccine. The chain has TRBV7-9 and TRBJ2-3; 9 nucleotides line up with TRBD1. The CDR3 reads CASSQTGTGKRDTQYF. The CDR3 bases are TGTGCCAGCAGTCAAACCGGGACAGGGAAGAGGGATACGCAGTATTTT.